The T cell receptor beta chain under discussion was sequenced for a study of shared clonotypes between healthy human individuals. TCRdb's copy holds only in-frame clones and misses some; the assay was immunoSEQ multiplex PCR. Counted here are 2 million to 3 million clones, 90% to 95% occurring once; the ten biggest clones make up 0.35% to 0.45%. Germline values: CDR1 SGHAT, CDR2 FQNNGV. The CDR3 covers 15 residues. With 5 bases clipped from V and 7 bases from J, the junction kept 10 bases outside the gene matches. The sequenced material came from naive CD4+ T cells from PBMCs. This sample's subset: CD45RA+ positively selected. The V and J genes are TRBV11-2 and TRBJ2-3; 9 bases line up with TRBD2. The source is a man aged 18 to 35 in good health. Some clones in this sample may be carry-over from other donors' samples. The CDR3 here is CASSPVLAGFNTQYF. DNA for the CDR3: TGTGCCAGCAGCCCCGTTCTAGCGGGATTTAATACGCAGTATTTT. The full variable domain, with the rest looked up from reference TRBV11-2 and TRBJ2-3, is EAGVAQSPRYKIIEKRQSVAFWCNPISGHATLYWYQQILGQGPKLLIQFQNNGVVDDSQLPKDRFSAERLKGVDSTLKIQPAKLEDSAVYLCASSPVLAGFNTQYFGPGTRLTVL.